A single sample gave rise to the 2 T cell receptor beta chains below, sequenced in a study of monozygotic twins with inflammatory bowel disease. TCRdb reanalyzed the 5' RACE reads, giving one entry per CDR3 protein sequence and no DNA. The sample totals some 440,000 distinct CDR3 sequences; its top ten clones hold about 2.6%. The material sequenced was blood. Receptor source: a human donor with ulcerative colitis or Crohn's disease, or a healthy co-twin of an affected twin (not recorded which).

The V and J genes are TRBV5-1 and TRBJ1-1; without DNA, the TCRdb call of TRBD1 cannot be checked. In germline, CDR1 is SGHRS, CDR2 YFSETQ. The CDR3 loop spans 16 amino acids. CDR3 protein: CASSGPGQRLNTDAFF.

This chain joins TRBV25-1 and TRBJ1-1. In germline, CDR1 is MGHDK, CDR2 SYGVNS. The CDR3 loop spans 13 amino acids. The CDR3 region is CASRDSMNTEAFF. Combining the CDR3 with reference TRBV25-1 and TRBJ1-1 gives the whole variable domain EADIYQTPRYLVIGTGKKITLECSQTMGHDKMYWYQQDPGMELHLIHYSYGVNSTEKGDLSSESTVSRIRTEHFPLTLESARPSHTSQYLCASRDSMNTEAFFGQGTRLTVV.